This TCR beta chain was profiled in a study of T cells in Graves' hyperthyroidism and ophthalmopathy (dated by TCRdb to about 2019). Concerning the study at large: Peripheral blood was sampled at the time of initial diagnosis, prior to any treatment. TCR V-J signatures able to tell the groups apart were searched for in a discovery cohort of 100 patients, of whom roughly 42 had Graves' ophthalmopathy and some 60 had stable Graves' hyperthyroidism. Prospective prediction of ophthalmopathy was tested in an independent validation cohort of approximately 18 hyperthyroidism patients and approximately 17 patients who later progressed to ophthalmopathy. The approximately 97 discovery patients were randomly divided into training and test sets at a 7:3 ratio. Thyroid tissue and blood T-cell repertoires from more than 5 Graves' hyperthyroidism patients were also compared in the study. After sampling, hyperthyroidism patients received methimazole starting at 30 mg daily, and ophthalmopathy patients received high-dose intravenous methylprednisolone. The paper describes TCR Vbeta CDR3 sequencing of roughly 130 peripheral blood samples, made up of some 42 ophthalmopathy patients, approximately 73 hyperthyroidism patients and 17 progressor patients. The paper as a whole reports these results and caveats: During validation, the model predicted progression to ophthalmopathy a median of around 7 months ahead of onset, with approximately 70% sensitivity and more than 72% specificity. Most expanded thyroid clonotypes (frequency above 0.001) were also detected in blood, suggesting blood repertoires may reflect thyroid immune responses. A model built on a 13 V-J signature distinguished ophthalmopathy from stable hyperthyroidism, reaching around 88% sensitivity and approximately 81% specificity in cross-validation and 80%/75% in testing. Sample size was not statistically predetermined, and blinding of investigators to group allocation was not performed.

Ophthalmopathy patients had moderately to severely active disease, with a Clinical Activity Score of 3 or more, a NOSPECS grade of 4 or more, and a disease duration of less than 3 months. Exclusion was applied to patients with uncontrolled infections, other autoimmune diseases, pregnancy or lactation. Diagnoses relied on clinical symptoms, serum thyroxine and TRAb, thyroid ultrasound and orbital computed tomography. PBMCs were separated from 10 ml of fresh peripheral blood using Ficoll-Paque density gradient centrifugation. Total RNA was extracted with Trizol reagent, and quality was checked on an Agilent 2100 Bioanalyzer. On this clonotype itself: Its antigen has not been determined. One end of the junction fails to match germline, which may point to a read error.

The TCR beta CDR3 regions were amplified from the RNA transcripts. The first round of RT-PCR for the TCR CDR3 was performed with the HTBI primer set and the Qiagen OneStep RT-PCR kit. Libraries were constructed in a second round of multiplex PCR, after which size selection and purification were carried out. The libraries were sequenced on an Illumina HiSeq2000 using paired-end 100 bp reads. Under the source paper's analysis protocol: Raw data were processed with SOAPnuke, discarding reads with adapters, uncalled bases, mean Phred below 15, or no exact constant-primer or identifier match. High-quality paired reads were merged using COPE v1.2.5, and each unique nucleotide sequence was defined as a clonotype. MiTCR v1.1 was used to align clonotypes to the IMGT TRBV, TRBD and TRBJ reference segments. The analysis included only V-J combinations with a frequency above 0.0001, which together covered around 99% of the repertoires. The TCS score was defined as the ratio of F50 (clonal expansion) to E x V (chaos), calculated using BLOSUM62-based TCRdist between CDR3 peptides within each V-J. Welch's t-statistics and random forest reduced approximately 520 V-J features to 13, which were used in a naive Bayes classifier (R e1071). The public reads were quality trimmed at Q25 with fastp and then assembled into clones with MiXCR by TCRdb, keeping productive beta chains. Here each entry gathers all rows of one CDR3 protein and keeps the most common genes and DNA. The V and J calls come from TCRdb's annotation, not from the publication. The sample profile shows roughly 600,000 distinct CDR3 sequences; roughly 15% of them were found once. About an eighth of the sample is held by the ten biggest clonotypes.

The CDR3 has 14 amino acids, counting the end cysteine and phenylalanine. CDR3 DNA is the only sequence kept; it has 42 bases, read in frame from the first base. Reading the germline V gene gives CDR1 LGHNA and CDR2 YSLEER. The clonotype was recovered from a woman aged 45-60 years with Graves' ophthalmopathy. The rearranged chain carries TRBV4-3 and TRBJ2-3; TRBD2 could be the D gene, as 5 bases match. The source material was blood. Here the CDR3 is given as CASRPNEDSRPLNF. The DNA sequence reads TGCGCCAGCAGACCTAACGAGGACTCCCGGCCGTTGAATTTT.